The source of this TCR beta chain is a study of CDR3 diversity in severe acne. TCRdb reanalysed the PCR reads using MiXCR and keeps one entry per CDR3 protein. The sample has over 100,000 distinct CDR3 sequences; 45% to 60% are singletons. Details on this clonotype: Germline is not matched at one junction end, which may reflect a read error.

Looked up from germline, CDR1 is MNHEY and CDR2 is SMNVEV (reference sequence). The CDR3 covers 16 residues. Specimen: blood. The clonotype was recovered from a male donor with acne. This sequence joins TRBV27 and TRBJ1-1, with 9 bases lining up with TRBD1. The CDR3 loop is CAGSPYPGQGNTEAFF. The DNA for the CDR3 is TGTGCCGGCAGCCCATACCCGGGACAGGGAAACACTGAAGCTTTCTTT.